The sequence of this T cell receptor beta chain was determined in a study of T cell responses to AZD1222 COVID-19 vaccine. Data came from immunoSEQ multiplex PCR; TCRdb stores just in-frame clones and leaves some out. The sample contains tens of thousands of clones, 90% of which appear only once. Between the trimmed V and J ends, which lost 0 bases and 5 bases, there was a span of 18 bases. Germline-derived CDR1 and CDR2 are SGHNT and YYREEE (reference sequence). There are 16 residues in the CDR3. For this clone: No antigen is known for it.

Study results and limitations: Targets within unmutated variant regions were reportedly found for nearly half of spike-specific TCRs.

The chain recombines TRBV5-4 with TRBJ2-7; TRBD2 might be the D (7 bases). The TCR comes from an adult who received the AZD1222 COVID-19 vaccine. The sequences come from peripheral blood, collected 28 days after the second AZD1222 dose. CDR3 nucleotide sequence: TGTGCCAGCAGCTTGGGGCCGGGTCGGGGGGCGAACGAGCAGTACTTC. Amino acid sequence: CASSLGPGRGANEQYF.